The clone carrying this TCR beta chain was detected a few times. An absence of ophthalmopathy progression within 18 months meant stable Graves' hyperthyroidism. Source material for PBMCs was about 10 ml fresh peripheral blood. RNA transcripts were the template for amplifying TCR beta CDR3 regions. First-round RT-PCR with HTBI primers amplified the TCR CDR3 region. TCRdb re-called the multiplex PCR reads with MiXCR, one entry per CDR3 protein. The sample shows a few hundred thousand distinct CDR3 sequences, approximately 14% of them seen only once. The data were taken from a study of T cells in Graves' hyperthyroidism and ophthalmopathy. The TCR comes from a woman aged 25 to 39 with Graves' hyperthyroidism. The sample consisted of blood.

The CDR3: CASTYGRGPLYEQYF. CDR3 nucleotides: TGTGCCAGCACCTACGGCAGGGGGCCACTCTACGAGCAGTACTTC. The rearrangement links TRBV6-1 to TRBJ2-7; 8 positions agree with TRBD1. The V gene's germline CDR1 is MNHNS and CDR2 SASEGT. With V trimmed by 7 bases and J by 3 bases, 11 bases remained unmatched. The CDR3 is 15 amino acids.